The TCR beta chain described here comes from a study of T-cell memory formation after mild COVID-19. Whole-study findings and limits: Contracting CD4+ clones sat mainly in CM and EM; CD8+ in EMRA.

TCRdb ran MiXCR on the 5' RACE reads and lists one entry per CDR3 protein. The sample has approximately 240,000 distinct CDR3 sequences; roughly 15% are singletons. About this clonotype: Its antigen is unidentified.

This CDR3 contains 14 residues. Germline V lookup: CDR1 MNHEY, CDR2 SVGAGI. V was pared by 0 bases and J by 12 bases, with 10 bases of the junction left unmatched. The clonotype originates from a young man who had mild COVID-19 (a few samples of this study predate the infection). Cell type and time point are not known. The rearrangement joins TRBV6-5 to TRBJ2-7; TRBD1 matches at 8 bases. The specimen was PBMCs or a T cell subset sorted from them (not recorded which). The DNA for the CDR3 is TGTGCCAGCAGTTACTCGGCCGGGACAGGTTACCTGTACGTC. Protein sequence: CASSYSAGTGYLYV.